The text below deals with one TCR beta chain. Its antigen is as yet unknown. This specimen comes from a study of shared clonotypes between healthy human individuals. Trimming took 8 bases from V and 6 from J; bases not matched to a gene: 13. Germline V gene lookup returns CDR1 SNHLY and CDR2 FYNNEI. This CDR3 spans 14 amino acids. The DNA input per sorted-subset replicate PCR was about 220 ng, corresponding to around 30,000 T cell genomes. The repertoire was sequenced with immunoSEQ multiplex PCR; TCRdb's copy has only in-frame clones and lacks some. The data show about 1.1 million clones, approximately 80% seen once. Study findings and constraints: Naive subsets typically showed greater estimated richness than memory subsets.

The rearrangement uses TRBV2 and TRBJ2-7, with 7 bases aligning to TRBD1. The clonotype originates from a man younger than 35 in good health. Some clones in this sample may be carry-over from other donors' samples. Specimen: memory CD4+ T cells from PBMCs. Subset described: CD45RA-negative fraction. CDR3 nucleotide sequence: TGTGCCAGCCACGAGGCTACAGGGGCGGGCGAGCAGTACTTC. The encoded protein is CASHEATGAGEQYF. Variable domain in full (rest from reference TRBV2 and TRBJ2-7): EPEVTQTPSHQVTQMGQEVILRCVPISNHLYFYWYRQILGQKVEFLVSFYNNEISEKSEIFDDQFSVERPDGSNFTLKIRSTKLEDSAMYFCASHEATGAGEQYFGPGTRLTVT.